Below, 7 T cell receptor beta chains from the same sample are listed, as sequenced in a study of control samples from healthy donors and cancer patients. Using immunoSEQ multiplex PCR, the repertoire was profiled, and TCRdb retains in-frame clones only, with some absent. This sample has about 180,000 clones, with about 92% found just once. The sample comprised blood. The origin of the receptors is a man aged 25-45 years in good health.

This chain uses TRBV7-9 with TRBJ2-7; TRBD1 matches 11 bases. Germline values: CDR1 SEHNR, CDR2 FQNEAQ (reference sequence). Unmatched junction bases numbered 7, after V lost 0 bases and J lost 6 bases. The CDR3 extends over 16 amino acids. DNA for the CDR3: TGTGCCAGCAGCTTAGCAGGACAGGGGGCTTCTTCCGAGCAGTACTTC. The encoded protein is CASSLAGQGASSEQYF.

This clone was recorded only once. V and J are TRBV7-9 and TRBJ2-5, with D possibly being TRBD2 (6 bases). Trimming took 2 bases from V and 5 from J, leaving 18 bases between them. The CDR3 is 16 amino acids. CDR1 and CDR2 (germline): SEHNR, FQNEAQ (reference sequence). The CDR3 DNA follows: TGTGCCAGCAGCTTAATTTTCGGGACTGGGGGGGAGACCCAGTACTTC. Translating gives CASSLIFGTGGETQYF.

The CDR3 DNA is TGTGCCACCAGCAGAGATCGGGGAGGGGCACCCCTCCACTTT. This gives the protein CATSRDRGGAPLHF. V is TRBV15 and J is TRBJ1-6, with D maybe TRBD1 (5 bases). The CDR3 spans 14 residues. Looked up from germline, CDR1 is LNHNV and CDR2 is YYDKDF (reference sequence). The V gene lost 0 bases and the J gene lost 11 bases, with 11 bases spanning the gap.

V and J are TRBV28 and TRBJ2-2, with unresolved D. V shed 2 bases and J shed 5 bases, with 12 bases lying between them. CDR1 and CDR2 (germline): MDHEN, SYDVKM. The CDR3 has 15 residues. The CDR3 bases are TGTGCCAGCAGTTTAGGGGTGAGACCTACCGGGGAGCTGTTTTTT. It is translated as CASSLGVRPTGELFF.

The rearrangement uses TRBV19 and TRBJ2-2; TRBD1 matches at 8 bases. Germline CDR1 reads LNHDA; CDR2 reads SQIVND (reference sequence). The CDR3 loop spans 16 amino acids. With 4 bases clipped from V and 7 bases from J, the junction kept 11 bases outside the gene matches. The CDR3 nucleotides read TGTGCCAGTAGTACGCGGACAGGGTTAAGTATCGGGGAGCTGTTTTTT. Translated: CASSTRTGLSIGELFF.

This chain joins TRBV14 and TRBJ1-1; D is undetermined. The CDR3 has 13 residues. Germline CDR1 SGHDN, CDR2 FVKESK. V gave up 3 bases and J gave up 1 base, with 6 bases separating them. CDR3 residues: CASSHWRNTEAFF. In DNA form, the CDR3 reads TGTGCCAGCAGCCATTGGAGGAACACTGAAGCTTTCTTT.

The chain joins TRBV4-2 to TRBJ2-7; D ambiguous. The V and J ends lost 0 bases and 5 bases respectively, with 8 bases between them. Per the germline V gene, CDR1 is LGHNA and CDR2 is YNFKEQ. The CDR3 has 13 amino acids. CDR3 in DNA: TGTGCCAGCAGCCAAGATAAGGGAAACGAGCAGTACTTC. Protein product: CASSQDKGNEQYF.